This T cell receptor beta chain was obtained from a study of blood T cell repertoires in COVID-19 (dated by TCRdb to the early 2020s). Turning to the overall study: Collaborator samples came from the United States, Italy and Spain and covered acute and convalescent phases of COVID-19. Subjects who had been exposed to COVID-19, were actively infected with it, or had recovered from it provided the deeply sampled blood TCRbeta repertoires that made up the dataset. The material from the prospective study consisted of cDNA or gDNA derived from T cells, B-cell-depleted T cells, or PBMCs. Where available, HLA class I and class II types were obtained from metadata supplied by the sample provider rather than from assay-based typing. Nearly every sample came with metadata listing a de-identified subject ID, COVID-19 status, age in years and sex. The repertoires were made available in a free public database intended to serve as a resource for research on the immune response to SARS-CoV-2. The samples were drawn from two sources: the first 160 participants of the ongoing ImmuneRACE study, and fewer than 1,500 subjects contributed by 6 global collaborators.

What the research found in general, with its limitations: The amount of clinical and demographic metadata varied by source and participant and was provided uncurated.

The CDR3 covers 16 residues, taking in both the cysteine and the valine. Left in the record is the CDR3 DNA by itself, 48 bases read in frame from the first base. In the germline V gene, CDR1 corresponds to MRHNA and CDR2 to SNTAGT. Germline trimming: 0 bases from V, 2 bases from J; junction bases outside gene matches: 2. Points on this clone: Its antigen is unknown. No per-base quality is available; no much larger clone lies one base away.

TCRbeta CDR3 regions were amplified from genomic DNA by means of the immunoSEQ Assay, a bias-controlled multiplex PCR. Concerning the study's data processing: Within the assay, amplification of reference gene primers was used to estimate how many nucleated cells each sample contained. To quantify the absolute abundance of each unique TCRbeta CDR3 rearrangement, sequence reads were collapsed and filtered. For each sample, productive Simpson clonality was calculated by taking the square root of Simpson's diversity index across productive rearrangements. The table was pulled from immuneACCESS by TCRdb, which kept in-frame rearrangements only. Such tables lose some clones; where checked, under half of the loss comes from unresolved V genes, and the rest has no known cause. The V and J calls and the clone size are those of that table, but D and trimming were determined from the DNA. A total of 250,000 or so clones appear in this sample, under 85% of them only once. The ten most abundant clones make up roughly 1.9% of the sample.

Samples from volunteer blood donors who had recovered from COVID-19 were contributed by a second Seattle source. The collaborating institutions used their own protocols to collect whole blood in K2EDTA tubes. For TCRbeta analysis, collaborator samples were shipped as frozen whole blood, as isolated PBMCs, or as DNA extracted from either sample type. Sequencing was carried out using peripheral blood. This TCR was recovered from a man in his thirties or forties who had recovered from COVID-19. The V gene is TRBV6-4 and the J gene is TRBJ2-7, and 12 junctional nucleotides match TRBD1. The CDR3 has the sequence CASSDSGTGGTYEQYV. The bases are TGTGCCAGCAGTGACTCCGGGACAGGGGGCACCTACGAGCAGTACGTC.